This T cell receptor beta chain was captured in a study of T cells after yellow fever vaccination. This clonotype was detected many times. TCRdb itself ran the 5' RACE reads through MiXCR, one entry per CDR3 protein. The sample yields about 320,000 distinct CDR3 sequences, 3.5% to 5% seen once. The V and J ends lost 3 bases and 10 bases, in that order; junction bases with no gene match: 13. The CDR3 totals 16 residues. The germline V gene encodes CDR1 DFQATT and CDR2 SNEGSKA (reference sequence). The TCR comes from a man aged 18 to 29 who received the YFV17D yellow fever vaccine. The input for sequencing was PBMCs, taken 15 days after the yellow fever booster vaccination. V gene TRBV20-1 combines with J gene TRBJ2-1; 12 nucleotides match TRBD2. The chain's CDR3 is CSASLPTSGGFEEQFF. The CDR3 bases are TGCAGTGCTAGCCTCCCCACTAGCGGGGGGTTTGAAGAGCAGTTCTTC.